The rows below give T cell receptor beta chains drawn from one sample of a study of post-analysis software for immune sequencing data. TCRdb itself ran the PCR reads through MiXCR, one entry per CDR3 protein. The data hold under 650,000 distinct CDR3 sequences, with roughly 47% observed a single time. The sample consisted of blood. Every receptor here comes from a girl between 10 and 17 years old with multiple sclerosis. CDR3s include the opening cysteine and the closing phenylalanine or tryptophan. Fields, in order: clone size, J gene, V gene, D gene, CDR3 protein, CDR3 DNA. D genes are given only for firm matches. The size entry is marked missing in some rows and otherwise reads once, few, many or a size class.

NA,TRBJ2-1,TRBV9,NA,CASSVEEGSAYNEQFF,TGTGCCAGCAGCGTAGAGGAGGGTAGCGCCTACAATGAGCAGTTCTTC
NA,TRBJ2-1,TRBV2,TRBD2,CASSDWAGGHNEQFF,TGTGCCAGCAGTGACTGGGCGGGGGGCCACAATGAGCAGTTCTTC
NA,TRBJ2-1,TRBV4-2,TRBD2,CASSQTSGSSYNEQFF,TGTGCCAGCAGCCAAACTAGCGGGAGTTCCTACAATGAGCAGTTCTTC
NA,TRBJ1-4,TRBV21-1,NA,CASSKQGAGEKLFF,TGTGCCAGCAGCAAACAGGGGGCTGGGGAAAAACTGTTTTTT
NA,TRBJ2-3,TRBV5-1,TRBD2,CASSLRLAGGQDTQYF,TGCGCCAGCAGCTTGCGACTAGCGGGAGGCCAGGACACGCAGTATTTT
few,TRBJ1-1,TRBV12-3/TRBV12-4,NA,CASRFSGLNTEAFF,TGTGCCAGCAGATTTAGTGGATTGAACACTGAAGCTTTCTTT
NA,TRBJ1-1,TRBV5-1,NA,CASSLQVGMNTEAFF,TGCGCCAGCAGCTTACAGGTGGGGATGAACACTGAAGCTTTCTTT
NA,TRBJ2-7,TRBV12-3/TRBV12-4,NA,CASSIVLADSYEQYF,TGTGCCAGCAGTATCGTGTTGGCGGACTCCTACGAGCAGTACTTC
few,TRBJ2-1,TRBV6-5,NA,CASSYSKYPSPNNEQFF,TGTGCCAGCAGTTACTCGAAATATCCAAGCCCAAACAATGAGCAGTTCTTC
once,TRBJ1-2,TRBV20-1,NA,CSARDSQVGVNYGYTF,TGCAGTGCTAGAGATTCTCAAGTAGGGGTTAACTATGGCTACACCTTC